This entry describes one T cell receptor (beta chain). V shed 0 bases, J shed 7 bases, and the junction held 9 bases outside the gene matches. CDR1 is SGHAT and CDR2 is FQNNGV in the germline V gene. The CDR3 is made up of 16 amino acids. This sample is part of a study of blood T cell repertoires in COVID-19. Background on the study: T cells, B-cell-depleted T cells, or PBMCs provided the cDNA or gDNA that served as material.

Using immunoSEQ multiplex PCR, the repertoire was profiled, and TCRdb retains in-frame clones only, with some absent. The profile shows hundreds of thousands of clones, 90% of them singletons. J is TRBJ2-1 and V is TRBV11-2, with 7 bases identical to TRBD2. The sequence derives from a woman between 18 and 30 years old with acute COVID-19. What was sequenced was PBMCs or T cells enriched from blood (not recorded which). Here the CDR3 reads CASSLDLGGRGNEQFF. The CDR3 region has the DNA TGTGCCAGCAGCTTAGATCTCGGGGGGAGGGGAAATGAGCAGTTCTTC.